A selection of T cell receptor beta chains follows, all from one sample in a study of blood T cell repertoires in COVID-19. Produced via immunoSEQ multiplex PCR; TCRdb's table is partial and in-frame only. In the table there are around 150,000 clones, around four fifths of which are singletons. Sequenced input: peripheral blood. Receptors were obtained from a man in his 70s with acute or convalescent COVID-19. CDR3s include the opening cysteine and the closing phenylalanine or tryptophan. A D gene is named only where the DNA matches it firmly. Part of the rows lack a size; the others show once, few, many or a class for expanded clones.

j_gene	d_gene	v_gene	abundance	CDR3nt	CDR3aa
TRBJ1-1	NA	TRBV6-5	NA	TGTGCCAGCAGTAATCAGGGGAACACTGAAGCTTTCTTT	CASSNQGNTEAFF
TRBJ1-1	NA	TRBV19	few	TGTGCCAGTAGCAAAAGAGCTGAAGCTTTCTTT	CASSKRAEAFF
TRBJ1-1	TRBD1	TRBV7-8	NA	TGTGCCAGCAGCCTAGGAGGACAGGGGGCAGGGTTGGACACTGAAGCTTTCTTT	CASSLGGQGAGLDTEAFF
TRBJ2-7	TRBD2	TRBV20-1	NA	TGCAGTGCTAGTCTAACTAGCGGGAGGGAGCAGTACTTC	CSASLTSGREQYF
TRBJ2-1	NA	TRBV6-5	NA	TGTGCCAGCAGCCGACACCTTCTAGCGAGCGAGCAGTTCTTC	CASSRHLLASEQFF
TRBJ2-5	TRBD2	TRBV11-3	NA	TGTGCCAGCAGCCCCGGGGTAGCGGGAGTATCTGAGACCCAGTACTTC	CASSPGVAGVSETQYF
TRBJ2-1	TRBD2	TRBV11-1	NA	TGTGCCAGCAGCTCGCCCGGGACTAGCCTATACAATGAGCAGTTCTTC	CASSSPGTSLYNEQFF
TRBJ1-6	NA	TRBV9	few	TGTGCCAGCATGGGAGGGTTCAATTCACCCCTCCACTTT	CASMGGFNSPLHF
TRBJ2-7	TRBD2	TRBV9	NA	TGTGCCAGCAGCGTAGAGGGGACTAGAACGGACGAGCAGTACTTC	CASSVEGTRTDEQYF
TRBJ1-3	NA	TRBV3-1/TRBV3-2	NA	TGTGCCAGCACTCTCGCTGGAAACACCATATATTTT	CASTLAGNTIYF
TRBJ2-1	TRBD2	TRBV28	NA	TGTGCCAGCAGTTTGGGCGGGAGGGCCTACAATGAGCAGTTCTTC	CASSLGGRAYNEQFF
TRBJ1-3	NA	TRBV5-1	NA	TGCGCCAGCAGCATGGACAGTTTATCTGGAAACACCATATATTTT	CASSMDSLSGNTIYF
TRBJ2-1	NA	TRBV19	NA	TGTGCCAGTAGTATTGGCGGCCCCGGAAGCTCCTACAATGAGCAGTTCTTC	CASSIGGPGSSYNEQFF
TRBJ1-5	NA	TRBV19	NA	TGTGCCAGTAGTATCCGGGACAATAATCAGCCCCAGCATTTT	CASSIRDNNQPQHF
TRBJ1-6	TRBD1	TRBV5-1	NA	TGCGCCAGCAGCACCGGACAGGGGGATAATTCACCCCTCCACTTT	CASSTGQGDNSPLHF
TRBJ2-1	NA	TRBV5-1	NA	TGCGCCAGCAGCCGCACGGGGGACTACAATGAGCAGTTCTTC	CASSRTGDYNEQFF
TRBJ1-2	NA	TRBV19	few	TGTGCCAGTAGTATTCTAAGCGTCAACTATGGCTACACCTTC	CASSILSVNYGYTF
TRBJ2-1	TRBD2	TRBV4-1	NA	TGCGCCAGCAGCCAAGAAGTGGGGACTAGGGCCTACAATGAGCAGTTCTTC	CASSQEVGTRAYNEQFF
TRBJ1-1	TRBD1	TRBV7-8	NA	TGTGCCAGCAGCAAAGGAGACAGGGTCGCTGAAGCTTTCTTT	CASSKGDRVAEAFF
TRBJ2-1	NA	TRBV15	NA	TGTGCCACCAGGTATGGGAGGGGGGGATACTACAATGAGCAGTTCTTC	CATRYGRGGYYNEQFF
TRBJ2-1	NA	TRBV24-1	NA	TGTGCCACCAGTGATTTGTACTCGGGAAATGAGCAGTTCTTC	CATSDLYSGNEQFF
TRBJ1-2	TRBD1	TRBV11-3	NA	TGTGCCAGCAGCGCCTCCGGGACAGGTTTGCATCGTTATGGCTACACCTTC	CASSASGTGLHRYGYTF
TRBJ2-1	NA	TRBV5-5	NA	TGTGCCAGCAGCTGGGCCGTGGCAGGGGATGAGCAGTTCTTC	CASSWAVAGDEQFF
TRBJ2-3	TRBD2	TRBV7-3	few	TGTGCCAGCAGCTTGGCGGGAGGTAGCACAGATACGCAGTATTTT	CASSLAGGSTDTQYF
TRBJ2-2	TRBD1	TRBV11-2	NA	TGTGCCAGCAGCCCACAGGGGGCGCGGCGCACCGGGGAGCTGTTTTTT	CASSPQGARRTGELFF
TRBJ1-2	NA	TRBV2	NA	TGTGCCAGCAGTGAAACAGAGATTGGAGGCTACACCTTC	CASSETEIGGYTF
TRBJ1-2	NA	TRBV28	NA	TGTGCCTATCGGGGGGTATTGGATGGCTACACCTTC	CAYRGVLDGYTF
TRBJ2-7	NA	TRBV10-3	few	TGTGCCATCGTGCGGGACGACTCCTACGAGCAGTACTTC	CAIVRDDSYEQYF
TRBJ1-2	NA	TRBV4-1	few	TGCGCCAGCAGCCAAGTAACAGGGCACTATGGCTACACCTTC	CASSQVTGHYGYTF
TRBJ2-7	NA	TRBV5-1	NA	TGCGCCAGCAGCTTGGTAACAGGGCCGGAATACGAGCAGTACTTC	CASSLVTGPEYEQYF
TRBJ1-4	TRBD1	TRBV18	NA	TGTGCCAGCTCAACGGGACAGGGCAACCCAGAAAAACTGTTTTTT	CASSTGQGNPEKLFF
TRBJ1-1	NA	TRBV7-9	few	TGTGCCAGCAGCGTCGGACAGTTCAACACTGAAGCTTTCTTT	CASSVGQFNTEAFF
TRBJ1-6	NA	TRBV4-3	NA	TGCGCCAGCAGCTTCTCGGCGGGGTTCAATTCACCCCTCCACTTT	CASSFSAGFNSPLHF
TRBJ1-2	NA	TRBV2	NA	TGTGCCAGCAGTGAAGCGTCGTCAGTTTATGGCTACACCTTC	CASSEASSVYGYTF
TRBJ1-2	NA	TRBV6-5	NA	TGTGCCAGCAGGAGGGATGACAGGAACTATGGCTACACCTTC	CASRRDDRNYGYTF
TRBJ2-7	NA	TRBV20-1	NA	TGCAGTGCACCTTACTTGTACGAGCAGTACTTC	CSAPYLYEQYF
TRBJ1-2	NA	TRBV6-5	NA	TGTGCCAGCAGCCTAGGGAGCTATGGCTACACCTTC	CASSLGSYGYTF
TRBJ1-4	NA	TRBV7-9	NA	TGTGCCAGCAGCCGGGGTAGGGCTGAAAAACTGTTTTTT	CASSRGRAEKLFF
TRBJ2-7	NA	TRBV14	NA	TGTGCCAGCAGCCTAAATTCTGGTACTGAGCAGTACTTC	CASSLNSGTEQYF
TRBJ1-5	NA	TRBV28	NA	TGTGCCAGCAGTTCAGGGGCTGCGCAGCCCCAGCATTTT	CASSSGAAQPQHF
TRBJ2-2	TRBD2	TRBV5-5	NA	TGTGCCTCAGCTTCTTCGGGGGAGGGGAGCGGGGAGCTGTTTTTT	CASASSGEGSGELFF
TRBJ2-5	NA	TRBV4-1	once	TGCGCCAGCAGCCCGCACGCCGGGGGAACCCAAGAGACCCAGTACTTC	CASSPHAGGTQETQYF
TRBJ1-2	NA	TRBV5-1	NA	TGCGCCAGCAGCTTGGGCAGGATCGATCGAGGCTACACCTTC	CASSLGRIDRGYTF
TRBJ2-1	TRBD1	TRBV5-5	NA	TGTGCCAGCACCAGGGACAGGGGTGCCTACAATGAGCAGTTCTTC	CASTRDRGAYNEQFF
TRBJ2-7	TRBD2	TRBV19	once	TGTGCCAGTAGTATCCTCCCGCTAGCGGGAGGGCCCCACGAGCAGTACTTC	CASSILPLAGGPHEQYF
TRBJ1-4	NA	TRBV5-4	NA	TGTGCCAGCAGCCCTGATGCGCAGGCCCTCGGCGAAAAACTGTTTTTT	CASSPDAQALGEKLFF
TRBJ1-2	NA	TRBV11-2	NA	TGTGCCAGCAGCTTAGATTGGACAGCTTATGGCTACACCTTC	CASSLDWTAYGYTF
TRBJ1-3	NA	TRBV28	NA	TGTGCCAGCAGGCCAATCGGGGCAGGGGTTTTAAACACCATATATTTT	CASRPIGAGVLNTIYF
TRBJ2-3	TRBD2	TRBV19	NA	TGTGCCAGTAGTGCACCGGGGCGGGGGGGCACAGATACGCAGTATTTT	CASSAPGRGGTDTQYF
TRBJ1-5	NA	TRBV5-1	few	TGCGCCAGCAGCCCGTTCCCGGGGGGCAATCAGCCCCAGCATTTT	CASSPFPGGNQPQHF
TRBJ2-7	NA	TRBV5-6	NA	TGTGCCAGCAGCCTTCGTGCAGCGGGCTCCTACGAGCAGTACTTC	CASSLRAAGSYEQYF
TRBJ1-5	NA	TRBV18	NA	TGTGCCAGCTCACCAGATGGTGGTCCCTATAGCAATCAGCCCCAGCATTTT	CASSPDGGPYSNQPQHF
TRBJ2-6	TRBD1	TRBV5-1	NA	TGCGCCAGCAGCACCCCGGGGACAGGTTACGTGGGGGCCAACGTCCTGACTTTC	CASSTPGTGYVGANVLTF
TRBJ2-5	TRBD1	TRBV11-3	NA	TGTGCCAGCAGCCCCCGAACAGGGGACGAGACCCAGTACTTC	CASSPRTGDETQYF
TRBJ2-5	NA	TRBV24-1	NA	TGTGCCACCAGTGATTTAGAGGGCCCGGCGGAGACCCAGTACTTC	CATSDLEGPAETQYF
TRBJ2-5	TRBD2	TRBV18	NA	TGTGCCAGCTCAACCCCTTTAGCGGGACAAGAGACCCAGTACTTC	CASSTPLAGQETQYF
TRBJ2-5	TRBD1	TRBV5-1	NA	TGCGCCAGCAGCCGCCGACAGGGAACGCAAGAGACCCAGTACTTC	CASSRRQGTQETQYF